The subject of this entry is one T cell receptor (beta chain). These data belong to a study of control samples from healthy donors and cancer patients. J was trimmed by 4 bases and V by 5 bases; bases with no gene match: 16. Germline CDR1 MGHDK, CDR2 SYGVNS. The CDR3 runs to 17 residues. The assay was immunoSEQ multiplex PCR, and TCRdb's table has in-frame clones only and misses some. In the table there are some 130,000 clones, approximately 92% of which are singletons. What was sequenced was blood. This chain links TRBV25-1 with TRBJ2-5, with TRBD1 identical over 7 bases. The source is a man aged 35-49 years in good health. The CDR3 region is CASSPLFLTGRGETQYF. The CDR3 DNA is TGTGCCAGCAGTCCCCTTTTCCTGACAGGGAGAGGAGAGACCCAGTACTTC. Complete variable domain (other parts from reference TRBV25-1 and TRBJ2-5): EADIYQTPRYLVIGTGKKITLECSQTMGHDKMYWYQQDPGMELHLIHYSYGVNSTEKGDLSSESTVSRIRTEHFPLTLESARPSHTSQYLCASSPLFLTGRGETQYFGPGTRLLVL.